This T cell receptor (beta chain) is from a study of T-cell memory formation after mild COVID-19. As for the study in general: TCR clusters were mostly confined to one donor each. Overall study findings and caveats: For contracting clones, CD4+ ones sat mainly in CM and EM, CD8+ in EMRA.

The V end lost 1 base, the J end lost 4 bases, and 10 bases lay between the germline ends. Germline loops: CDR1 DFQATT, CDR2 SNEGSKA (reference sequence). The CDR3 extends over 13 amino acids. The TCR alpha and TCR beta cDNA libraries, bearing sample barcodes and UMIs, were generated by 5'RACE using constant-segment primers. TCRdb re-called the 5' RACE reads with MiXCR, one entry per CDR3 protein. The table shows about 210,000 distinct CDR3 sequences, with roughly a tenth occurring only once. This clonotype has just a few counts. Antigen specificity is unknown. This receptor was taken from a young man who had mild COVID-19 (a few samples of this study predate the infection). Cell type and time point are not known. This chain uses TRBV20-1 with TRBJ1-1, with D perhaps matching TRBD1 (5 bases). The sequenced sample consisted of PBMCs or a T cell subset sorted from them (not recorded which). The CDR3 region has the DNA TGCAGTGCTAGAGGGGGCGCGGGCACTGAAGCTTTCTTT. As protein: CSARGGAGTEAFF.